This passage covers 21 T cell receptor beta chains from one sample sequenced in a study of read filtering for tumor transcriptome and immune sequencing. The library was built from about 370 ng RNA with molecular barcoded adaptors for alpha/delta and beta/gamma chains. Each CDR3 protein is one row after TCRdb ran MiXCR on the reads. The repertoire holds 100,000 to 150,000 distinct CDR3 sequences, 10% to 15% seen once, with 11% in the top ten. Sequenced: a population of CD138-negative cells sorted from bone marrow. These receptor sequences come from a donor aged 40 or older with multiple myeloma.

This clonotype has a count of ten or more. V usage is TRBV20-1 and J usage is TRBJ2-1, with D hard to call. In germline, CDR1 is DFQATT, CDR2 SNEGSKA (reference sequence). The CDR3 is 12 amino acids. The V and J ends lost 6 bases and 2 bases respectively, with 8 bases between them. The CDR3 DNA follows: TGCAGTGCCGGCACCCCCTACAATGAGCAGTTCTTC. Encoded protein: CSAGTPYNEQFF.

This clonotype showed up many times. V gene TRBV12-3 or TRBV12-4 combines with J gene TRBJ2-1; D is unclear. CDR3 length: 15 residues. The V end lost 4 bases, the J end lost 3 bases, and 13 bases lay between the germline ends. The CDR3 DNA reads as TGTGCCAGCAGTTCTCAAGACGGGTACTACAATGAGCAGTTCTTC. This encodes CASSSQDGYYNEQFF.

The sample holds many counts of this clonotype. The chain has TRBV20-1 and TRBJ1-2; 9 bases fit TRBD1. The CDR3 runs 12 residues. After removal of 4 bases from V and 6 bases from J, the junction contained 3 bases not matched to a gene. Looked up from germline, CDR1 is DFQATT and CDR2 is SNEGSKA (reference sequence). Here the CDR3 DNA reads TGCAGTGCTACGGGACAGGGAGATGGCTACACCTTC. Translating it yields CSATGQGDGYTF.

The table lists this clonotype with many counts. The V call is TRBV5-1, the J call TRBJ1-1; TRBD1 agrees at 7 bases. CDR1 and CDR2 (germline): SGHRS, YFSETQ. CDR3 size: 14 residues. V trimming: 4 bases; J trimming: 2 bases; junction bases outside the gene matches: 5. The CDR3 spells CASSPGQANTEAFF. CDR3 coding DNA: TGCGCCAGCAGCCCCGGACAGGCCAACACTGAAGCTTTCTTT.

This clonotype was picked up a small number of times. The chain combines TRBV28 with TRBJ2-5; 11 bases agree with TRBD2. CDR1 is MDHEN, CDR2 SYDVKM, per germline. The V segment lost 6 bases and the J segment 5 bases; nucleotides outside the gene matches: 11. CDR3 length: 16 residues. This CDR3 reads CASRSTLAGGSETQYF. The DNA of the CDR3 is TGTGCCAGCAGGTCCACTCTAGCGGGAGGAAGTGAGACCCAGTACTTC.

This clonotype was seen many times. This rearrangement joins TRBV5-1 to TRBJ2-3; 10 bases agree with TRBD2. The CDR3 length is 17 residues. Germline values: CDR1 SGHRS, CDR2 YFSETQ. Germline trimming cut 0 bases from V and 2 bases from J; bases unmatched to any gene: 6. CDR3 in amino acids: CASSLAGLAGDTDTQYF. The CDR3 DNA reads TGCGCCAGCAGCTTGGCCGGGCTAGCGGGGGACACAGATACGCAGTATTTT.

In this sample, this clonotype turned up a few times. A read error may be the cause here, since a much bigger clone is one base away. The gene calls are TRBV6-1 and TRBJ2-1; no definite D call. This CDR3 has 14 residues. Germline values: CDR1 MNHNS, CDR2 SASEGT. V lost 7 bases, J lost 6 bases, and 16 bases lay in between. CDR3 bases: TGTGCCAGCAAGACGAGACCGGCCAGCAATGAGCAGTTCTTC. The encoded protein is CASKTRPASNEQFF.

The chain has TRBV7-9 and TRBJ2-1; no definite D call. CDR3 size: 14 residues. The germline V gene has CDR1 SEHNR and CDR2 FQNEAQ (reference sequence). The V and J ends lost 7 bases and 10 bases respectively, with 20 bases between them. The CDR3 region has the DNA TGTGCCAGCACCACCACCTACAAGGGTAGCGAGCAGTTCTTC. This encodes CASTTTYKGSEQFF.

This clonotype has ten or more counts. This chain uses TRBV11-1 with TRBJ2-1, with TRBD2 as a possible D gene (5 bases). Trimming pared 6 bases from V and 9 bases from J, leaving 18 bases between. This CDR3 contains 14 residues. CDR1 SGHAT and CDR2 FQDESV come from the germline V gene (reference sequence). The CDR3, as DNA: TGTGCCAGCAGGTTCACTCACGAGGGAAGTGAGCAGTTCTTC. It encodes CASRFTHEGSEQFF.

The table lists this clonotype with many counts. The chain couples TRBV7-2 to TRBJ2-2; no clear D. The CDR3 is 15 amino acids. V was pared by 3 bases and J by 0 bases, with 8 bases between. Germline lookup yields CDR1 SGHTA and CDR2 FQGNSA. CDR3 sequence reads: CASSLARSNTGELFF. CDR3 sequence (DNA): TGTGCCAGCAGCTTGGCAAGATCGAACACCGGGGAGCTGTTTTTT.

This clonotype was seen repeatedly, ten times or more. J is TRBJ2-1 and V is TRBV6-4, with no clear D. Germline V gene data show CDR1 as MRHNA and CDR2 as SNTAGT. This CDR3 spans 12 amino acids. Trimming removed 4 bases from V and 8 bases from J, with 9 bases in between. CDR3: CASSAWVHEQFF. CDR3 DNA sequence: TGTGCCAGCAGTGCTTGGGTTCATGAGCAGTTCTTC.

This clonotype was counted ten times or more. CDR3 coding DNA: TGCAGCGTTGGCGTGGCAGCGGGAGCAGATACGCAGTATTTT. Its translation is CSVGVAAGADTQYF. J is TRBJ2-3 and V is TRBV29-1, with 8 bases identical to TRBD2. CDR3 length: 14 residues. Germline V gene data show CDR1 as SQVTM and CDR2 as ANQGSEA. The junction had 7 bases not matched to a gene; V was cut back by 4 bases and J by 4 bases.

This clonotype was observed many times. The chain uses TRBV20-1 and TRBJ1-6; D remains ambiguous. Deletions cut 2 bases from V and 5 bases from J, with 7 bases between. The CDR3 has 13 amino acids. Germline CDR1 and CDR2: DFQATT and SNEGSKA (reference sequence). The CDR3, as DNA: TGCAGTGCTAGAATCGGGGATAATTCACCCCTCCACTTT. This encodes CSARIGDNSPLHF.

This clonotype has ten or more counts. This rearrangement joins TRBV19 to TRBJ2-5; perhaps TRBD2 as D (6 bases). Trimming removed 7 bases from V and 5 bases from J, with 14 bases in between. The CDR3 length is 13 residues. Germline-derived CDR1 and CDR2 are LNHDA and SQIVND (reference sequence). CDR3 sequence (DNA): TGTGCCAGTACCGGGCGGGGTCATGAGACCCAGTACTTC. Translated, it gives CASTGRGHETQYF.

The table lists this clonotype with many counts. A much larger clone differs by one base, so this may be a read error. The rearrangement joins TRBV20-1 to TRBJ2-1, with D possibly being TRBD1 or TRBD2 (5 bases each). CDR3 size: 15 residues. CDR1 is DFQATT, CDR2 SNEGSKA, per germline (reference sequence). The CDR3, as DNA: TGCAGTGCTAGAACAGGAGGTGGCACCTACAATGGGCAGTTCTTC. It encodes CSARTGGGTYNGQFF.

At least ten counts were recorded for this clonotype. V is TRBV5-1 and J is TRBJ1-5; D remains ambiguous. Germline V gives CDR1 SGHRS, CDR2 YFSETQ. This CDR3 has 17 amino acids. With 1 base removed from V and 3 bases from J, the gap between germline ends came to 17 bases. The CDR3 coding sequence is TGCGCCAGCAGCTTGACCCCCCTCGGGCGCTCCAATCAGCCCCAGCATTTT. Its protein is CASSLTPLGRSNQPQHF.

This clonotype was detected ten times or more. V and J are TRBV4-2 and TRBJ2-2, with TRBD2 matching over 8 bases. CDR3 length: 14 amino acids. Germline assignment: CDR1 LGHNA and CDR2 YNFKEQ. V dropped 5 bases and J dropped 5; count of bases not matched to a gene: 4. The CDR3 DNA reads TGTGCCAGCAGCACCGTAGCGGGAACCGGGGAGCTGTTTTTT. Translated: CASSTVAGTGELFF.

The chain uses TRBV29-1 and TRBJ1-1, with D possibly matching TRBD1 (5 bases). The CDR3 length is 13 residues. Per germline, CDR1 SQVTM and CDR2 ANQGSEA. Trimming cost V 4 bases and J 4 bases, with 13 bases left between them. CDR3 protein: CSVGTGGVTEAFF. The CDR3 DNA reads TGCAGCGTTGGGACGGGGGGTGTCACTGAAGCTTTCTTT.

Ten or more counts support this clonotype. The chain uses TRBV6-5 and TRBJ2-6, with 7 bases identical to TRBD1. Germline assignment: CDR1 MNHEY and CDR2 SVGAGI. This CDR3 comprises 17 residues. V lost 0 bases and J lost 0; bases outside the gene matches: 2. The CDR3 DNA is TGTGCCAGCAGTTACTCCGGACAGGTCTCTGGGGCCAACGTCCTGACTTTC. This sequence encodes CASSYSGQVSGANVLTF.

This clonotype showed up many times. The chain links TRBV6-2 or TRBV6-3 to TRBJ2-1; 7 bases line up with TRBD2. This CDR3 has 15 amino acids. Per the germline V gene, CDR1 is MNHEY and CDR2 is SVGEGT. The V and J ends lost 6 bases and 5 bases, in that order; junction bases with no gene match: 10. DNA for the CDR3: TGTGCCAGCAGCCCCGATGCGGGGGAACACAATGAGCAGTTCTTC. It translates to CASSPDAGEHNEQFF.

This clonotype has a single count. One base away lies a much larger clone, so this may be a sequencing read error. The CDR3 protein is CASGYDRNQNTGELFF. Here the CDR3 DNA reads TGTGCCAGCGGTTACGATAGAAACCAGAACACCGGGGAGCTGTTTTTT. The chain carries TRBV6-5 and TRBJ2-2; D unclear. The CDR3 extends over 16 amino acids. Germline CDR1 MNHEY, CDR2 SVGAGI.